This T cell receptor (beta chain) was profiled in a study of cytomegalovirus exposure and HLA in healthy donors. Study at large: A data release that came early held some 79 million unique TCRs from HLA-typed donors. Broader study findings: Roughly even sequencing depth across donors was the assumption behind the presence/absence analyses. Among the CMV-associated chains, a few were confirmed in vitro as specific for CMV antigens. Immune exposure information comprised only CMV serostatus.

As to this clone: Its cognate antigen is unknown.

PCR primers comprised 60 Vbeta and 13 Jbeta primers. Assay used: immunoSEQ multiplex PCR; TCRdb lists only in-frame clones, some missing. The sample carries around 230,000 clones, about 88% recorded once. Trimming took 5 bases from V and 2 from J; bases not matched to a gene: 9. Germline CDR1 reads LNHDA; CDR2 reads SQIVND (reference sequence). There are 16 residues in the CDR3. Material: PBMCs. The chain has TRBV19 and TRBJ2-1, with 7 positions matching TRBD1. The receptor comes from a girl between 2 and 10 years old in good health and CMV-seronegative. DNA for the CDR3: TGTGCCAGTAGTTCCCCGGGACAGCGAACCTACAATGAGCAGTTCTTC. Translated: CASSSPGQRTYNEQFF.